The 28 T cell receptor beta chains below were found in one sample sequenced in a study of regulatory T cells in long-lasting Graves disease. The time point is: newly diagnosed GD, antithyroid drugs for less than 3 months. Making the TCR library involved RNA that had been extracted from PBMCs. The authors built TCR beta libraries using iRepertoire HTBI primers and Arm-PCR of CDR3 regions. A single record per CDR3 protein comes from TCRdb applying MiXCR to the multiplex PCR reads. The sample has approximately 350,000 distinct CDR3 sequences, approximately 15% seen once. This sample also belongs to another study, concerning T cells in Graves' hyperthyroidism and ophthalmopathy.

The starting material was peripheral blood mononuclear cells (PBMCs), obtained at new diagnosis, from a patient treated with antithyroid drugs. These receptors all come from a man aged 35 to 55 with Graves disease.

This clonotype has a handful of counts. This chain links TRBV12-5 with TRBJ1-3; possibly TRBD1 for D (6 bases). The CDR3 is made up of 15 amino acids. Per germline, CDR1 LGHNT and CDR2 FRNRAP. Between the trimmed V and J ends, which lost 7 bases and 0 bases, there was a span of 13 bases. The CDR3 DNA is TGTGCTAGTGCCCCCAGGGGTCTCTCTGGAAACACCATATATTTT. Its translation: CASAPRGLSGNTIYF. The full variable domain, with the rest looked up from reference TRBV12-5 and TRBJ1-3, is DARVTQTPRHKVTEMGQEVTMRCQPILGHNTVFWYRQTMMQGLELLAYFRNRAPLDDSGMPKDRFSAEMPDATLATLKIQPSEPRDSAVYFCASAPRGLSGNTIYFGEGSWLTVV.

This clonotype was seen once. A junction boundary mismatches the germline segment, possibly from a read error. The chain couples TRBV6-1 to TRBJ1-5; 8 nucleotides agree with TRBD1. The germline V gene encodes CDR1 MNHNS and CDR2 SASEGT. This CDR3 spans 17 amino acids. DNA for the CDR3: TGTGCCGGCAGCCTATTCCAGGGGGCGCGGGGCAATCAGCCCCAGCATTTT. As protein: CAGSLFQGARGNQPQHF.

This clonotype occurred many times. The chain employs TRBV28 and TRBJ2-3, with TRBD2 as a possible D gene (5 bases). CDR3 length: 13 amino acids. The germline CDR1 and CDR2 sequences are MDHEN and SYDVKM. V was clipped by 7 bases and J by 3 bases, with 11 bases between them. CDR3 bases: TGTGCCAGCACCTTGAGACTAACAGATACGCAGTATTTT. This encodes CASTLRLTDTQYF.

The rearrangement joins TRBV19 to TRBJ2-1, with D possibly matching TRBD1 (7 bases). The CDR3 loop spans 18 amino acids. Germline V gene data show CDR1 as LNHDA and CDR2 as SQIVND (reference sequence). The V end was cut by 3 bases, the J end by 4 bases, with 22 bases between. In DNA form, the CDR3 reads TGTGCCAGTAGTATCGATAACAGGGGAGGATTTCGTTACAATGAGCAGTTCTTC. This encodes CASSIDNRGGFRYNEQFF.

This clonotype was counted ten times or more. The V gene is TRBV9, the J gene TRBJ1-1; D is unclear. The germline V and J ends were trimmed by 2 bases and 1 base, with 15 bases remaining between them. CDR3 length: 16 residues. Germline-derived CDR1 and CDR2 are SGDLS and YYNGEE. The CDR3: CASSVSREKTNTEAFF. CDR3 DNA sequence: TGTGCCAGCAGCGTCTCTCGGGAGAAGACGAACACTGAAGCTTTCTTT.

The rearrangement links TRBV7-2 to TRBJ2-7, with 8 positions matching TRBD1. The germline V gene has CDR1 SGHTA and CDR2 FQGNSA. The CDR3 length is 17 residues. V lost 2 bases to trimming and J lost 3 bases; unmatched junction nucleotides: 12. The CDR3 here is CASSLRRFGQGVYEQYF. The DNA for the CDR3 is TGTGCCAGCAGCTTACGGCGATTCGGACAGGGTGTCTACGAGCAGTACTTC.

This clonotype was seen many times. A read error is likely, as this CDR3 ends without the conserved phenylalanine or tryptophan. This rearrangement joins TRBV28 to TRBJ1-1; no firm D call. Germline-derived CDR1 and CDR2 are MDHEN and SYDVKM. The CDR3 runs 11 residues. Trimming took off 6 bases at V and 8 bases at J, with 10 bases between the two ends. CDR3: CASSYNREAFS. In nucleotides, the CDR3 is TGTGCCAGCAGCTACAACCGAGAAGCTTTCTCT.

This clonotype was observed a few times. One base away lies a much larger clone, so this may be a sequencing read error. The chain has TRBV29-1 and TRBJ2-6; no definite D call. Trimming pared 4 bases from V and 2 bases from J, leaving 9 bases between. The V gene's germline CDR1 is SQVTM and CDR2 ANQGSEA. The CDR3 runs to 14 residues. CDR3 sequence: CSVAVGAGANVLTF. The DNA for the CDR3 is TGCAGCGTTGCGGTGGGCGCTGGGGCCAACGTCCTGACTTTC.

The chain couples TRBV19 to TRBJ2-7, with D perhaps TRBD1 (6 bases). V lost 6 bases and J lost 2, with 11 bases in between. The CDR3 consists of 13 residues. Germline loops: CDR1 LNHDA, CDR2 SQIVND (reference sequence). CDR3 coding DNA: TGTGCCAGTAGAGACAGGTTGACCTACGAGCAGTACTTC. This translates into CASRDRLTYEQYF.

This clonotype was observed many times. The chain employs TRBV20-1 and TRBJ2-3, with 9 bases aligning to TRBD2. The germline CDR1 and CDR2 sequences are DFQATT and SNEGSKA (reference sequence). J was trimmed by 9 bases and V by 0 bases; bases with no gene match: 7. The CDR3 loop spans 14 amino acids. The CDR3 region has the DNA TGCAGTGCTAGAGAGTCTAGCGGGGCAGGCACGCAGTATTTT. Translation: CSARESSGAGTQYF.

The table lists this clonotype with a few counts. The chain recombines TRBV7-3 with TRBJ2-2, with a tentative D call TRBD1 (5 bases). There are 16 residues in the CDR3. Trimming took 4 bases from V and 4 from J, leaving 16 bases between them. Germline V gene lookup returns CDR1 SGHTA and CDR2 FQGTGA. The DNA of the CDR3 is TGTGCCAGCAGCTCTCTGACAGATCTGGGCACCGGGGAGCTGTTTTTT. This gives the protein CASSSLTDLGTGELFF.

This clonotype occurred many times. V usage is TRBV11-2 and J usage is TRBJ2-7; 9 bases line up with TRBD2. Trimming cost V 7 bases and J 2 bases; bases outside gene matches: 18. The CDR3 has 18 residues. The germline V gene has CDR1 SGHAT and CDR2 FQNNGV. In DNA, the CDR3 is TGTGCCAGCACCCCACCCACTTTCCGAGCGGGGGGAACCTACGAGCAGTACTTC. This sequence encodes CASTPPTFRAGGTYEQYF. Drawing the rest from reference TRBV11-2 and TRBJ2-7, the complete variable domain is EAGVAQSPRYKIIEKRQSVAFWCNPISGHATLYWYQQILGQGPKLLIQFQNNGVVDDSQLPKDRFSAERLKGVDSTLKIQPAKLEDSAVYLCASTPPTFRAGGTYEQYFGPGTRLTVT.

At least ten counts were recorded for this clonotype. V and J are TRBV6-2 or TRBV6-3 and TRBJ2-1; D is unresolved. Germline-derived CDR1 and CDR2 are MNHEY and SVGEGT. The ends were cut back, 2 bases at V and 3 bases at J, with 11 bases in the middle. This CDR3 has 15 residues. CDR3 sequence (DNA): TGTGCCAGCAGTTACCAGCCCAAGAACTACAATGAGCAGTTCTTC. Encoded protein: CASSYQPKNYNEQFF.

This clonotype was picked up many times. The chain recombines TRBV27 with TRBJ2-2, with D tentatively TRBD1 (6 bases). V shed 7 bases and J shed 7 bases, with 16 bases lying between them. This CDR3 comprises 14 residues. From germline, CDR1 is MNHEY and CDR2 SMNVEV (reference sequence). CDR3 nucleotide sequence: TGTGCCAGCATCCACGGACAGCCCGGCGGGGAGCTGTTTTTT. Protein product: CASIHGQPGGELFF.

This clonotype occurred many times. This chain links TRBV6-5 with TRBJ2-3; D is perhaps TRBD1 (5 bases). Trimming stripped 2 bases from V and 5 bases from J, with 14 bases between. The CDR3 has 15 amino acids. In germline, CDR1 is MNHEY, CDR2 SVGAGI. The CDR3 sequence is CASSYGAASGDTQYF. DNA of the CDR3: TGTGCCAGCAGTTACGGGGCCGCTTCAGGAGATACGCAGTATTTT.

This clonotype was detected ten times or more. The V gene is TRBV28, the J gene TRBJ2-3; maybe TRBD1 (5 bases). Germline V gives CDR1 MDHEN, CDR2 SYDVKM. The CDR3 is made up of 15 amino acids. Trimming took 6 bases from V and 2 from J, leaving 15 bases between them. CDR3 nucleotides: TGTGCCAGCAGCACAAACAGGAGACCCACAGATACGCAGTATTTT. Translated, it gives CASSTNRRPTDTQYF.

This clonotype has more than one count but fewer than ten. The V and J genes are TRBV24-1 and TRBJ2-1; either TRBD1 or TRBD2 may fit D (5 bases each). This CDR3 is built from 13 residues. Germline V CDR1 and CDR2: KGHDR, SFDVKD. V shed 9 bases and J shed 6 bases, with 14 bases lying between them. The CDR3 DNA sequence: TGTGCCACCGATCGAGGGGCCCCCAATGAGCAGTTCTTC. Residues: CATDRGAPNEQFF.

Worth noting for this clonotype: With a much larger clone just one base away, this may be a read error. This chain links TRBV28 with TRBJ1-4; tentative D call: TRBD1 (5 bases). Per the germline V gene, CDR1 is MDHEN and CDR2 is SYDVKM. This CDR3 comprises 15 residues. Trimming stripped 5 bases from V and 7 bases from J, with 17 bases between. Here the CDR3 reads CASSLPTARVEKLFF. The CDR3 DNA is TGTGCCAGCAGTCTTCCGACAGCCCGGGTTGAAAAACTGTTTTTT. The full variable domain, with the rest looked up from reference TRBV28 and TRBJ1-4, is DVKVTQSSRYLVKRTGEKVFLECVQDMDHENMFWYRQDPGLGLRLIYFSYDVKMKEKGDIPEGYSVSREKKERFSLILESASTNQTSMYLCASSLPTARVEKLFFGSGTQLSVL.

This clonotype was observed at least ten times. The chain joins TRBV2 to TRBJ2-5; TRBD2 matches 8 bases. Germline V CDR1 and CDR2: SNHLY, FYNNEI. With V trimmed by 3 bases and J by 4 bases, 4 bases remained unmatched. This CDR3 comprises 14 residues. The CDR3 loop is CASSDRGGGETQYF. CDR3 DNA: TGTGCCAGCAGTGACCGGGGGGGAGGAGAGACCCAGTACTTC.

This clonotype was seen a handful of times. This could be a read error, since a much larger clone is one nucleotide away. J is TRBJ2-3 and V is TRBV11-2; D gene ambiguous. Trimming took 0 bases from V and 6 from J, leaving 10 bases between them. Germline V gene sequence: CDR1 SGHAT, CDR2 FQNNGV. This CDR3 contains 14 residues. The DNA for the CDR3 is TGTGCCAGCAGCTTAGATAGGCAGGCGGATACGCAGTATTTT. Protein: CASSLDRQADTQYF.

Many counts were recorded for this clonotype. The V call is TRBV20-1, the J call TRBJ1-5; no definite D call. V lost 3 bases, J lost 1 base, and 10 bases lay in between. CDR3 size: 14 residues. Germline CDR1 reads DFQATT; CDR2 reads SNEGSKA (reference sequence). The CDR3 here is CSARSGSSNQPQHF. CDR3 coding DNA: TGCAGTGCTAGGTCGGGGAGCAGCAATCAGCCCCAGCATTTT.

This clonotype was recorded a few times. This chain uses TRBV5-4 with TRBJ2-2; the match to TRBD1 covers 10 bases. Germline CDR1 is SGHNT and CDR2 is YYREEE (reference sequence). CDR3 length equals 17 residues. Unmatched junction bases numbered 11, after V lost 4 bases and J lost 5 bases. The CDR3 sequence is CASSPAPGQGPTGELFF. CDR3 nucleotides: TGTGCCAGCAGCCCAGCTCCGGGACAGGGGCCGACCGGGGAGCTGTTTTTT.

The chain carries TRBV10-1 and TRBJ2-1; tentative D call: TRBD2 (6 bases). This CDR3 contains 17 residues. CDR1 and CDR2 (germline): WNHNN, SYGVQD (reference sequence). V dropped 3 bases and J dropped 0 bases, with 15 bases sitting between them. The CDR3 region has the DNA TGCGCCAGCAGTGAAGCCCCGGACGGGAGCTCCTACAATGAGCAGTTCTTC. It encodes CASSEAPDGSSYNEQFF.

Many counts were recorded for this clonotype. This sequence joins TRBV3-1 and TRBJ1-2; D unclear. Per the germline V gene, CDR1 is LGHDT and CDR2 is YNNKEL (reference sequence). The CDR3 length is 13 residues. V was trimmed by 4 bases and J by 6 bases, leaving 12 bases between them. CDR3 protein: CASSPSTGNGYTF. CDR3 sequence (DNA): TGTGCCAGCAGCCCATCTACTGGAAATGGCTACACCTTC.

Ten or more counts support this clonotype. This chain joins TRBV5-1 and TRBJ2-3; possible D gene TRBD2, 6 bases. From germline, CDR1 is SGHRS and CDR2 YFSETQ. Trimming left V 0 bases short and J 2 bases short, with 10 bases between. There are 15 residues in the CDR3. CDR3 nucleotide sequence: TGCGCCAGCAGCTTGGACGGGGGTGTCACAGATACGCAGTATTTT. This translates into CASSLDGGVTDTQYF.

This clonotype was seen only a few times. This chain joins TRBV2 and TRBJ2-7; 12 nucleotides match TRBD1. CDR1 and CDR2 from the germline V gene are SNHLY and FYNNEI. CDR3 length: 15 amino acids. With 6 bases clipped from V and 2 bases from J, the junction kept 5 bases outside the gene matches. CDR3 DNA sequence: TGTGCCAGCAGAGGGACAGGGGGCAAAACCTACGAGCAGTACTTC. Amino acid sequence: CASRGTGGKTYEQYF.

CDR3 amino acids: CATSSYPRGGDEQYF. Written as DNA, the CDR3 is TGTGCCACCAGTAGTTACCCCAGGGGAGGTGACGAGCAGTACTTC. This chain joins TRBV24-1 and TRBJ2-7; D assignment may be TRBD1 or TRBD2 (6 bases each). From germline, CDR1 is KGHDR and CDR2 SFDVKD. This CDR3 comprises 15 residues. V lost 6 bases to trimming and J lost 5 bases, with 19 bases between them.

The table lists this clonotype with many counts. This rearrangement joins TRBV18 to TRBJ1-4; a weak D match, TRBD1 (5 bases). The CDR3 covers 14 residues. The ends were cut back, 2 bases at V and 5 bases at J, with 9 bases in the middle. Germline V gene lookup returns CDR1 KGHSH and CDR2 LQKENI. The CDR3 DNA sequence: TGTGCCAGCTCACCAAGGGGTCCCAATGAAAAACTGTTTTTT. Protein sequence: CASSPRGPNEKLFF. Complete variable domain (other parts from reference TRBV18 and TRBJ1-4): NAGVMQNPRHLVRRRGQEARLRCSPMKGHSHVYWYRQLPEEGLKFMVYLQKENIIDESGMPKERFSAEFPKEGPSILRIQQVVRGDSAAYFCASSPRGPNEKLFFGSGTQLSVL.